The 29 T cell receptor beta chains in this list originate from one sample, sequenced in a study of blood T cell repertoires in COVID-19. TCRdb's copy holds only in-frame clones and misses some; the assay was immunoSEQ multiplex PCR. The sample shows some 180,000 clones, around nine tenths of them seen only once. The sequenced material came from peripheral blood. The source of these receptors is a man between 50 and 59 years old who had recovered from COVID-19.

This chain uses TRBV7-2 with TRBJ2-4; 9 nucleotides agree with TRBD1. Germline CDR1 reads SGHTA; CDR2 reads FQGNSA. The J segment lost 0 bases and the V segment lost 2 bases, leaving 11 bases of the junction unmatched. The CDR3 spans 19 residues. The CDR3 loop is CASSLYPGQGVLAKNIQYF. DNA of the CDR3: TGTGCCAGCAGCTTATACCCGGGACAGGGAGTTCTAGCCAAAAACATTCAGTACTTC.

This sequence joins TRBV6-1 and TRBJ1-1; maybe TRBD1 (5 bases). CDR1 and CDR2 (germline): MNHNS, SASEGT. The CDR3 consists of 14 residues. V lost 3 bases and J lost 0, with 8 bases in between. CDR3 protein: CASSDRVLNTEAFF. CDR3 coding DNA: TGTGCCAGCAGTGACAGGGTCCTGAACACTGAAGCTTTCTTT.

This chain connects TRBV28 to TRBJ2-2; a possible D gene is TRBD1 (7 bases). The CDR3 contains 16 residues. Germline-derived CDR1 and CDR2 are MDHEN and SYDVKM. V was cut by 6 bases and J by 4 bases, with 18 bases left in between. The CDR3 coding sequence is TGTGCCAGCAGCGCACCAGGGGGGATAGGCACCGGGGAGCTGTTTTTT. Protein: CASSAPGGIGTGELFF.

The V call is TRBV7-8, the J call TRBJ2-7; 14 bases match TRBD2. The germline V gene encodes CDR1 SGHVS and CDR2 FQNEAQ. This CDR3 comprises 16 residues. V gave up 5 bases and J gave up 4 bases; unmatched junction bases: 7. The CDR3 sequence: CASSRGTSGSTYEQYF. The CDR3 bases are TGTGCCAGCAGCCGGGGGACTAGCGGGAGTACGTACGAGCAGTACTTC.

CDR3 amino acids: CASRPGTSGSDTQYF. CDR3 DNA sequence: TGTGCCAGCAGGCCCGGGACTAGCGGGAGTGATACGCAGTATTTT. V usage is TRBV6-5 and J usage is TRBJ2-3, with 14 nucleotides matching TRBD2. The CDR3 loop spans 15 amino acids. V gave up 6 bases and J gave up 6 bases; unmatched junction bases: 5. Germline CDR1 MNHEY, CDR2 SVGAGI.

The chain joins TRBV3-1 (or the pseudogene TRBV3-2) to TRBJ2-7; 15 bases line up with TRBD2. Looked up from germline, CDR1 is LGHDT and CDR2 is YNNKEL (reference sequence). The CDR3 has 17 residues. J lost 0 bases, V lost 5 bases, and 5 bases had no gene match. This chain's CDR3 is CASSSGLAGGLSYEQYF. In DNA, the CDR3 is TGTGCCAGCAGCTCTGGACTAGCGGGGGGGCTCTCCTACGAGCAGTACTTC.

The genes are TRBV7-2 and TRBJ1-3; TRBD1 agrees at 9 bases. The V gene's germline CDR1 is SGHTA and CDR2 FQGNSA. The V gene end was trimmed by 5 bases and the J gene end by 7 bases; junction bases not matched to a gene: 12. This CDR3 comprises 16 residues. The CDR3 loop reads CASSPAGDRVLNTIYF. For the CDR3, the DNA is TGTGCCAGCAGCCCGGCGGGGGACAGGGTTCTGAACACCATATATTTT.

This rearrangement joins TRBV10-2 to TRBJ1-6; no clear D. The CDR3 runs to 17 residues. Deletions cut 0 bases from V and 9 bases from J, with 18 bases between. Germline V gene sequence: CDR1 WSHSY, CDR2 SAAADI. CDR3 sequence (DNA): TGCGCCAGCAGTGAGTCAGGGAGCGGCAGTTGGGTTTCACCCCTCCACTTT. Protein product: CASSESGSGSWVSPLHF.

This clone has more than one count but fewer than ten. CDR3 region: CASSKTGEQPQHF. CDR3 DNA: TGTGCCAGCAGTAAGACAGGGGAGCAGCCCCAGCATTTT. The rearrangement links TRBV25-1 to TRBJ1-5, with 8 positions matching TRBD1. V shed 5 bases, J shed 7 bases, and the junction held 4 bases outside the gene matches. The germline CDR1 and CDR2 sequences are MGHDK and SYGVNS. The length of the CDR3 is 13 residues.

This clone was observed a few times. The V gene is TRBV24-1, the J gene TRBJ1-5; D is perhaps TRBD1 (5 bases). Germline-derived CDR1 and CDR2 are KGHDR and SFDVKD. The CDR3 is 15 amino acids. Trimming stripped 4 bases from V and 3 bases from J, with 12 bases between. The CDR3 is CATSDPGQVNQPQHF. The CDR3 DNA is TGTGCCACCAGTGACCCAGGACAAGTCAATCAGCCCCAGCATTTT.

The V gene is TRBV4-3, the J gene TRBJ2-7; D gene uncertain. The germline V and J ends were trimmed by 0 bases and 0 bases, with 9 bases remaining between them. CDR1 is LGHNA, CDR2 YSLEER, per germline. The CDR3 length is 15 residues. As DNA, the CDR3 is TGCGCCAGCAGCCAAGAGGCTCATTTCTCCTACGAGCAGTACTTC. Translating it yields CASSQEAHFSYEQYF.

The CDR3 spells CASLRGLAGYEQYF. The CDR3 DNA reads TGTGCCAGCTTGAGGGGACTAGCGGGCTACGAGCAGTACTTC. The chain links TRBV2 to TRBJ2-7, with TRBD2 matching 12 bases. From germline, CDR1 is SNHLY and CDR2 FYNNEI. CDR3 length equals 14 residues. V trimming: 8 bases; J trimming: 3 bases; junction bases outside the gene matches: 5.

The CDR3 loop reads CASSSTLGLAVTNEQFF. As DNA, the CDR3 is TGTGCCAGCAGTTCAACCCTGGGACTAGCGGTGACAAATGAGCAGTTCTTC. The chain is built from TRBV27 and TRBJ2-1; 11 nucleotides agree with TRBD2. Germline trimming cut 4 bases from V and 7 bases from J; bases unmatched to any gene: 12. The CDR3 has 17 amino acids. The germline V gene encodes CDR1 MNHEY and CDR2 SMNVEV (reference sequence).

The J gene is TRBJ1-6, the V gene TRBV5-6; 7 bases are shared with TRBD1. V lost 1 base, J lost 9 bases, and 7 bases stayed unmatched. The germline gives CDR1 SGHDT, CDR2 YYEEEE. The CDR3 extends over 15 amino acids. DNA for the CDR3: TGTGCCAGCAGCTTGAGAGGGGGCCAGGCTTCACCCCTCCACTTT. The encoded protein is CASSLRGGQASPLHF.

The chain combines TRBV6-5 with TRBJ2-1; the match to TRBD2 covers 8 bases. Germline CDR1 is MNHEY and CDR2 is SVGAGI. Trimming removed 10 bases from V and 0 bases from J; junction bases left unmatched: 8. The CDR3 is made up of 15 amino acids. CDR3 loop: CATTMSGSSYNEQFF. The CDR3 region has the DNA TGTGCCACTACCATGAGCGGGAGCTCCTACAATGAGCAGTTCTTC.

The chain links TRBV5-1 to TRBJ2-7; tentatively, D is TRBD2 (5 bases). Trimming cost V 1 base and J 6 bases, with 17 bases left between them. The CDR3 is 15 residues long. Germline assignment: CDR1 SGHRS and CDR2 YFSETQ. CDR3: CASSLLGKETSEQYF. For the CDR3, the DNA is TGCGCCAGCAGCTTGCTGGGGAAAGAAACTAGCGAGCAGTACTTC. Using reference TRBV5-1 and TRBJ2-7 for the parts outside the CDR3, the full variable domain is KAGVTQTPRYLIKTRGQQVTLSCSPISGHRSVSWYQQTPGQGLQFLFEYFSETQRNKGNFPGRFSGRQFSNSRSEMNVSTLELGDSALYLCASSLLGKETSEQYFGPGTRLTVT.

The CDR3 loop is CASSLALYEQFF. In DNA, the CDR3 is TGTGCCAGCAGCTTAGCTCTCTATGAGCAGTTCTTC. The rearrangement joins TRBV7-2 to TRBJ2-1; D gene unclear. Germline V CDR1 and CDR2: SGHTA, FQGNSA. The CDR3 covers 12 residues. V was pared by 0 bases and J by 8 bases, with 5 bases between.

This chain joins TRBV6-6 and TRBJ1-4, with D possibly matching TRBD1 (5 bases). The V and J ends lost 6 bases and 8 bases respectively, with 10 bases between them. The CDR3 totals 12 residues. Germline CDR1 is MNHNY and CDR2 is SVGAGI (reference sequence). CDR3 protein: CASRRDSEKLFF. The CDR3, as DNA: TGTGCCAGCAGGCGCGACAGCGAAAAACTGTTTTTT.

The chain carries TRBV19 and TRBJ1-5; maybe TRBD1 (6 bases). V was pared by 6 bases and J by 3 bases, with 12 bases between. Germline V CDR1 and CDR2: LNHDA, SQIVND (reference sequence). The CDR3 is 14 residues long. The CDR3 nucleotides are TGTGCCAGTAGATACAGGGAACTCAATCAGCCCCAGCATTTT. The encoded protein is CASRYRELNQPQHF.

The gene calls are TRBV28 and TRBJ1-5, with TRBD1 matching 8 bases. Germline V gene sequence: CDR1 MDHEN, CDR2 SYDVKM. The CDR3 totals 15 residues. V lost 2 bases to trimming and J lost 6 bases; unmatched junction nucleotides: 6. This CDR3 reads CASSLRTGLSQPQHF. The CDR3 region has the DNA TGTGCCAGCAGTTTAAGGACAGGGTTGAGTCAGCCCCAGCATTTT.

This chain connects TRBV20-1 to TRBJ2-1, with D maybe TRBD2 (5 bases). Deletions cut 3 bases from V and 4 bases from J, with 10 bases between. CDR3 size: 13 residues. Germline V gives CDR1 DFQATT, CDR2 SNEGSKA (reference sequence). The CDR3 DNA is TGCAGTGCTAGTCTAGCAGTTTACAATGAGCAGTTCTTC. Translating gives CSASLAVYNEQFF.

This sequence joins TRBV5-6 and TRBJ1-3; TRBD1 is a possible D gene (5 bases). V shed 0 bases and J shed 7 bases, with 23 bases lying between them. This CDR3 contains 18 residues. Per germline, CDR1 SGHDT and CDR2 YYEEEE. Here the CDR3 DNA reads TGTGCCAGCAGCTTGGGGACGTCTCAGGGAAGAATAAGGAACACCATATATTTT. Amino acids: CASSLGTSQGRIRNTIYF.

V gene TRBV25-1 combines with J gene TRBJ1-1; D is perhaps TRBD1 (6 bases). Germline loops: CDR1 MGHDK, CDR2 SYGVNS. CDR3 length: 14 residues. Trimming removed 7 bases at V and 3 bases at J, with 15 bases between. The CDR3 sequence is CASTGGAWDTEAFF. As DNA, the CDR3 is TGTGCCAGCACCGGGGGGGCTTGGGACACTGAAGCTTTCTTT.

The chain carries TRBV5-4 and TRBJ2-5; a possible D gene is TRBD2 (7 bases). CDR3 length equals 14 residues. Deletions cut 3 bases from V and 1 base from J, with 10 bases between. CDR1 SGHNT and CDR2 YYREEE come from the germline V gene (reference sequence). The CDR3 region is CASSWGGGQETQYF. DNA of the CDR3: TGTGCCAGCAGCTGGGGAGGGGGCCAAGAGACCCAGTACTTC.

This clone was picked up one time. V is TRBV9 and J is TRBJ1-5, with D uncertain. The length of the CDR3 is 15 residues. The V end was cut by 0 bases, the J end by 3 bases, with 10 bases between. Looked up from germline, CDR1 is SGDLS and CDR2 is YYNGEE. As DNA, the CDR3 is TGTGCCAGCAGCGTAGGAATCACAGACAATCAGCCCCAGCATTTT. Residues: CASSVGITDNQPQHF.

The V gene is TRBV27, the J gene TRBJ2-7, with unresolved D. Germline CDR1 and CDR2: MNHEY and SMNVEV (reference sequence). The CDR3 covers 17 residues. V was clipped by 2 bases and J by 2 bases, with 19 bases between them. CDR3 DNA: TGTGCCAGCAGTTTACCGCCGGGTAGGTTTGGCGCCTACGAGCAGTACTTC. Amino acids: CASSLPPGRFGAYEQYF.

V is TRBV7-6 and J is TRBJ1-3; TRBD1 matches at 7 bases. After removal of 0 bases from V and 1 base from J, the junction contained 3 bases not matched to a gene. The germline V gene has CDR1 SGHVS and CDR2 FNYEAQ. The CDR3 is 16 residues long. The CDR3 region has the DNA TGTGCCAGCAGCTTAGCCGCCAGGGGGTCTGGAAACACCATATATTTT. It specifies CASSLAARGSGNTIYF.

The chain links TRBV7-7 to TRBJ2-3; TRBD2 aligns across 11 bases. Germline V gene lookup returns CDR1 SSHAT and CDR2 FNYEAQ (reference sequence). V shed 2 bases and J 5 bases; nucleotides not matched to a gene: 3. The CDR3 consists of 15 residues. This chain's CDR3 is CASSLTSGRGDTQYF. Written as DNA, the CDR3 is TGTGCCAGCAGCTTAACTAGCGGGAGAGGAGATACGCAGTATTTT.

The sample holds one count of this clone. The CDR3 loop reads CASSPLGGRSYEQYF. DNA for the CDR3: TGCGCCAGCAGCCCACTAGGCGGGAGGTCCTACGAGCAGTACTTC. V usage is TRBV5-1 and J usage is TRBJ2-7; 8 nucleotides agree with TRBD2. J gave up 1 base and V 4 bases, and 7 bases lay outside the gene matches. CDR1 is SGHRS, CDR2 YFSETQ, per germline. The CDR3 runs to 15 residues.